Below are 24 T cell receptor beta chains sequenced from a single sample in a study of blood T cells in healthy people across ages. A second roughly 6 to 12 cycle PCR used barcoded and J-beta primers. TCRdb itself ran the 5' RACE reads through MiXCR, one entry per CDR3 protein. The repertoire holds 700,000 or so distinct CDR3 sequences, about a fifth seen once, with approximately 20% in the top ten. The sample was blood. These receptors were obtained from a man aged 70-80 years in good health.

This chain joins TRBV14 and TRBJ2-5; 9 positions match TRBD2. The tail of the sequence fits TRBJ2-1 better, so the J call may be wrong. Germline-derived CDR1 and CDR2 are SGHDN and FVKESK. There are 16 residues in the CDR3. The CDR3 here is CASSQDRSGGHNEQFF. The DNA of the CDR3 is TGTGCCAGCAGCCAAGATCGTAGCGGGGGTCACAATGAGCAGTTCTTC.

The rearrangement joins TRBV18 to TRBJ2-1, with D possibly TRBD2 on 6 matching bases. Between the trimmed V and J ends, which lost 4 bases and 5 bases, there was a span of 15 bases. This CDR3 region has 15 residues. CDR1 is KGHSH and CDR2 is LQKENI in the germline V gene. The CDR3 region is CASSRTGRLDNEQFF. The CDR3 nucleotides are TGTGCCAGCTCACGGACCGGGAGACTCGACAATGAGCAGTTCTTC.

The J gene is TRBJ2-4, the V gene TRBV3-1, with a tentative D call TRBD2 (5 bases). The germline V gene has CDR1 LGHDT and CDR2 YNNKEL (reference sequence). This CDR3 contains 13 residues. V was cut by 3 bases and J by 10 bases, with 13 bases left in between. The CDR3 here is CASSQGVAPIQYF. Here the CDR3 DNA reads TGTGCCAGCAGCCAGGGAGTTGCCCCTATTCAGTACTTC.

In its sample, this clonotype was seen a few times. The J gene is TRBJ2-7, the V gene TRBV20-1; TRBD1 matches at 12 bases. J was trimmed by 6 bases and V by 0 bases; bases with no gene match: 6. Germline V gene sequence: CDR1 DFQATT, CDR2 SNEGSKA (reference sequence). This CDR3 is 15 amino acids long. In DNA form, the CDR3 reads TGCAGTGCTAGAGACCCGGGACAGGGGGCGGGCGAGCAGTACTTC. It codes for CSARDPGQGAGEQYF.

V and J are TRBV10-3 and TRBJ2-1; tentatively, D is TRBD2 (6 bases). The J call may be faulty, since TRBJ2-5 better matches the DNA end. Germline CDR1 is ENHRY and CDR2 is SYGVKD. The CDR3 contains 13 residues. The CDR3 is CASGSGEGETQYF. CDR3 nucleotides: TGTGCCAGCGGGTCGGGGGAAGGAGAGACCCAGTACTTC.

In its sample, this clonotype was seen a few times. The genes are TRBV20-1 and TRBJ1-2, with D unclear. V was clipped by 2 bases and J by 1 base, with 11 bases between them. The V gene's germline CDR1 is DFQATT and CDR2 SNEGSKA (reference sequence). CDR3 length: 14 amino acids. CDR3 bases: TGCAGTGCTAGACAGTCTGCGGTTAACTATGGCTACACCTTC. Translating it yields CSARQSAVNYGYTF.

This sequence joins TRBV28 and TRBJ2-7; 8 nucleotides line up with TRBD2. Trimming took 8 bases from V and 3 from J; bases not matched to a gene: 12. The CDR3 length is 15 residues. The germline CDR1 and CDR2 sequences are MDHEN and SYDVKM. The CDR3 nucleotides are TGTGCCAGCCGAAAGCTAGCGGGTAGAATCTACGAGCAGTACTTC. The encoded protein is CASRKLAGRIYEQYF.

In its sample, this clonotype was seen a few times. V gene TRBV5-5 combines with J gene TRBJ1-4, with D possibly matching TRBD1 (5 bases). Germline CDR1 and CDR2: SGHKS and YYEKEE (reference sequence). CDR3 length equals 18 residues. The V gene lost 0 bases and the J gene lost 6 bases, with 21 bases spanning the gap. The DNA of the CDR3 is TGTGCCAGCAGCTTGGAGCGGGGTACAGGCTCAAGAGATGAAAAACTGTTTTTT. Translating it yields CASSLERGTGSRDEKLFF.

This clonotype was observed a handful of times. CDR3 in amino acids: CSASGTSYEQYV. CDR3 nucleotides: TGCAGTGCTAGTGGGACTTCCTACGAGCAGTACGTC. The chain uses TRBV20-1 and TRBJ2-7; maybe TRBD2 (6 bases). The CDR3 runs to 12 residues. The V and J ends lost 3 bases and 1 base respectively, with 7 bases between them. Germline V CDR1 and CDR2: DFQATT, SNEGSKA (reference sequence).

This clonotype occurred a few times. The chain links TRBV5-1 to TRBJ1-5; 9 bases match TRBD1. V was pared by 4 bases and J by 4 bases, with 6 bases of the junction left unmatched. Germline V gives CDR1 SGHRS, CDR2 YFSETQ. The CDR3 loop spans 15 amino acids. The CDR3 coding sequence is TGCGCCAGCAGCGCTGGACAGGGGCCTAATCAGCCCCAGCATTTT. Its translation: CASSAGQGPNQPQHF. The variable domain in full, completed from reference TRBV5-1 and TRBJ1-5, reads KAGVTQTPRYLIKTRGQQVTLSCSPISGHRSVSWYQQTPGQGLQFLFEYFSETQRNKGNFPGRFSGRQFSNSRSEMNVSTLELGDSALYLCASSAGQGPNQPQHFGDGTRLSIL.

The table lists this clonotype with a few counts. CDR3 DNA: TGTGCCACCAGCAGAGATTTTGTGGACACCGGGGAGCTGTTTTTT. It yields the protein CATSRDFVDTGELFF. V is TRBV15 and J is TRBJ2-2; D not resolved. The germline V gene encodes CDR1 LNHNV and CDR2 YYDKDF (reference sequence). This CDR3 comprises 15 residues. V lost 0 bases and J 3 bases, leaving 8 bases between the germline ends.

This clonotype occurred a few times. V gene TRBV7-3 combines with J gene TRBJ2-1, with 7 bases identical to TRBD2. The V gene's germline CDR1 is SGHTA and CDR2 FQGTGA. The V gene end was trimmed by 1 base and the J gene end by 7 bases; junction bases not matched to a gene: 10. The CDR3 contains 16 residues. The CDR3 bases are TGTGCCAGCAGCTTAAGTAAGTCTAGCGGACATAATGAGCAGTTCTTC. It codes for CASSLSKSSGHNEQFF. The whole variable domain, remainder taken from reference TRBV7-3 and TRBJ2-1, is GAGVSQTPSNKVTEKGKYVELRCDPISGHTALYWYRQSLGQGPEFLIYFQGTGAADDSGLPNDRFFAVRPEGSVSTLKIQRTERGDSAVYLCASSLSKSSGHNEQFFGPGTRLTVL.

The chain couples TRBV6-2 or TRBV6-3 to TRBJ2-4; 10 bases map to TRBD2. In germline, CDR1 is MNHEY, CDR2 SVGEGT. The CDR3 extends over 13 amino acids. V shed 6 bases and J 7 bases; nucleotides not matched to a gene: 3. CDR3 amino acids: CASRRLAGNIQYF. The CDR3 nucleotides are TGTGCCAGCAGAAGACTAGCGGGTAACATTCAGTACTTC.

This clonotype appeared a few times. V is TRBV5-1 and J is TRBJ2-1; unclear D gene. V was pared by 0 bases and J by 7 bases, with 14 bases between. Germline CDR1 is SGHRS and CDR2 is YFSETQ. CDR3 length: 15 amino acids. The chain's CDR3 is CASSLALEKGNEQFF. The CDR3 DNA reads TGCGCCAGCAGCTTGGCCTTGGAAAAGGGTAATGAGCAGTTCTTC. The variable domain in full, completed from reference TRBV5-1 and TRBJ2-1, reads KAGVTQTPRYLIKTRGQQVTLSCSPISGHRSVSWYQQTPGQGLQFLFEYFSETQRNKGNFPGRFSGRQFSNSRSEMNVSTLELGDSALYLCASSLALEKGNEQFFGPGTRLTVL.

The DNA for the CDR3 is TGTGCCAGCAGCTCGAGGGTGGCAGATACGCAGTATTTT. It codes for CASSSRVADTQYF. The V call is TRBV7-2, the J call TRBJ2-3, with D possibly being TRBD2 (5 bases). V lost 4 bases and J lost 4, with 9 bases in between. The CDR3 is 13 amino acids. Germline V gives CDR1 SGHTA, CDR2 FQGNSA.

This clonotype was observed a few times. This chain links TRBV9 with TRBJ1-2, with 8 bases lining up with TRBD1. CDR3 size: 14 residues. V lost 4 bases and J lost 11; bases outside the gene matches: 13. In germline, CDR1 is SGDLS, CDR2 YYNGEE. In DNA form, the CDR3 reads TGTGCCAGCAGCTCCGACAGGGGATTAAGTGGGTACACCTTC. Translating it yields CASSSDRGLSGYTF.

Concerning this clonotype itself: The junction departs from germline at one end; a sequencing error may be responsible. The chain employs TRBV12-3 or TRBV12-4 and TRBJ2-1; D unresolved. The CDR3 is 12 residues long. In DNA form, the CDR3 reads TGTGCCAGCAGTTTGAGGTGGAATGAGCGGTTCTTC. As protein: CASSLRWNERFF.

The chain links TRBV29-1 to TRBJ1-4, with TRBD1 as a possible D gene (5 bases). The germline gives CDR1 SQVTM, CDR2 ANQGSEA. Trimming removed 7 bases from V and 5 bases from J, with 11 bases in between. The CDR3 totals 12 residues. The chain's CDR3 is CSGRDPNEKLFF. In DNA, the CDR3 is TGCAGCGGACGGGACCCCAATGAAAAACTGTTTTTT.

The chain recombines TRBV7-3 with TRBJ1-2; the D is unclear. V was clipped by 5 bases and J by 2 bases, with 15 bases between them. The CDR3 has 15 residues. In germline, CDR1 is SGHTA, CDR2 FQGTGA. The CDR3 DNA reads TGTGCCAGCAGCCCCCATCCGCTGGTAAACTATGGCTACACCTTC. Amino acid sequence: CASSPHPLVNYGYTF.

The chain uses TRBV11-2 and TRBJ2-5, with D perhaps matching TRBD2 (6 bases). The CDR3 length is 14 residues. V shed 0 bases and J shed 5 bases, with 10 bases lying between them. Germline V lookup: CDR1 SGHAT, CDR2 FQNNGV. The CDR3 region has the DNA TGTGCCAGCAGCTTAGATCCTAGCGTGGAGACCCAGTACTTC. It codes for CASSLDPSVETQYF. The whole variable domain, remainder taken from reference TRBV11-2 and TRBJ2-5, is EAGVAQSPRYKIIEKRQSVAFWCNPISGHATLYWYQQILGQGPKLLIQFQNNGVVDDSQLPKDRFSAERLKGVDSTLKIQPAKLEDSAVYLCASSLDPSVETQYFGPGTRLLVL.

This clonotype was seen ten or more times. This chain joins TRBV20-1 and TRBJ2-5, with D unresolved. The V end was cut by 6 bases, the J end by 1 base, with 15 bases between. The germline CDR1 and CDR2 sequences are DFQATT and SNEGSKA (reference sequence). The CDR3 has 14 residues. As DNA, the CDR3 is TGCAGTGCCGTGTTTGGGTCTGCCCAAGAGACCCAGTACTTC. Translated, it gives CSAVFGSAQETQYF.

This clonotype was counted a few times. Because the CDR3 is missing its conserved closing phenylalanine or tryptophan, this is likely a read error. V and J are TRBV12-3 or TRBV12-4 and TRBJ2-7; TRBD1 aligns across 8 bases. V was pared by 5 bases and J by 2 bases, with 5 bases of the junction left unmatched. The CDR3 is made up of 14 amino acids. CDR3 sequence: CASSTEDRAYEQYL. CDR3 nucleotide sequence: TGTGCCAGCAGTACCGAGGACAGGGCCTACGAGCAGTACCTC.

The table lists this clonotype with a few counts. The chain uses TRBV19 and TRBJ1-5; TRBD1 agrees at 7 bases. V lost 6 bases and J lost 3; bases outside the gene matches: 8. The CDR3 has 15 amino acids. In germline, CDR1 is LNHDA, CDR2 SQIVND (reference sequence). The CDR3 spells CASRQPGGNNQPQHF. The CDR3 DNA sequence: TGTGCCAGTAGGCAACCAGGGGGAAACAATCAGCCCCAGCATTTT.

This clonotype was seen only a few times. The chain is built from TRBV12-3 or TRBV12-4 and TRBJ1-2, with 7 nucleotides matching TRBD1. The V gene end was trimmed by 6 bases and the J gene end by 14 bases; junction bases not matched to a gene: 3. This CDR3 region has 9 residues. Here the CDR3 reads CASRPGQTF. The CDR3 nucleotides read TGTGCCAGCAGGCCGGGACAGACCTTC.